What follows are 7 T cell receptor beta chains derived from one specimen sequenced in a study of cytotoxic CD8 clonotypes in ibrutinib-treated CLL. Clones were read by immunoSEQ multiplex PCR, and TCRdb kept only the in-frame ones, dropping some. The sample lists approximately 350,000 clones, over 55% occurring once. Sequenced material: PBMCs, taken after 36 months of ibrutinib treatment. These TCRs come from a human donor with chronic lymphocytic leukemia.

The chain employs TRBV19 and TRBJ2-5; D is uncertain. V was clipped by 3 bases and J by 5 bases, with 10 bases between them. Germline CDR1 and CDR2: LNHDA and SQIVND (reference sequence). There are 13 residues in the CDR3. The CDR3 here is CASSILGGETQYF. The CDR3 DNA sequence: TGTGCCAGTAGTATCCTAGGTGGGGAGACCCAGTACTTC. Variable domain in full (rest from reference TRBV19 and TRBJ2-5): DGGITQSPKYLFRKEGQNVTLSCEQNLNHDAMYWYRQDPGQGLRLIYYSQIVNDFQKGDIAEGYSVSREKKESFPLTVTSAQKNPTAFYLCASSILGGETQYFGPGTRLLVL.

This chain links TRBV15 with TRBJ2-5; unclear D gene. Germline CDR1 LNHNV, CDR2 YYDKDF (reference sequence). The CDR3 length is 14 residues. V shed 1 base and J shed 2 bases, with 8 bases lying between them. CDR3 region: CATSRASPQETQYF. CDR3 bases: TGTGCCACCAGCAGAGCATCGCCTCAAGAGACCCAGTACTTC. The full variable domain, completed using reference TRBV15 and TRBJ2-5, is DAMVIQNPRYQVTQFGKPVTLSCSQTLNHNVMYWYQQKSSQAPKLLFHYYDKDFNNEADTPDNFQSRRPNTSFCFLDIRSPGLGDTAMYLCATSRASPQETQYFGPGTRLLVL.

This chain connects TRBV2 to TRBJ1-6; no reliable D call. Germline lookup yields CDR1 SNHLY and CDR2 FYNNEI. Trimming removed 7 bases from V and 13 bases from J, with 17 bases in between. This CDR3 has 13 amino acids. The CDR3 sequence is CASISGNRSPLHF. Written as DNA, the CDR3 is TGTGCCAGCATATCGGGGAATCGGTCCCCCCTCCACTTT.

This clone was counted only a few times. As DNA, the CDR3 is TGCAGCGTTGACGGAGGCATGGGCTACACCTTC. Amino acid sequence: CSVDGGMGYTF. The V call is TRBV29-1, the J call TRBJ1-2; D unclear. Germline lookup yields CDR1 SQVTM and CDR2 ANQGSEA. The length of the CDR3 is 11 residues. Between the trimmed V and J ends, which lost 3 bases and 8 bases, there was a span of 10 bases.

J is TRBJ1-1 and V is TRBV7-9, with 8 bases that match TRBD1. The CDR3 spans 15 residues. V gave up 5 bases and J gave up 6 bases; unmatched junction bases: 11. CDR1 is SEHNR, CDR2 FQNEAQ, per germline (reference sequence). The CDR3 here is CASSPGGQGKPEAFF. CDR3 bases: TGTGCCAGCAGCCCCGGTGGACAGGGAAAACCTGAAGCTTTCTTT.

The chain employs TRBV6-5 and TRBJ1-6, with 7 positions matching TRBD1. V lost 5 bases and J lost 9; bases outside the gene matches: 4. The CDR3 consists of 13 residues. Germline CDR1 MNHEY, CDR2 SVGAGI. CDR3 in DNA: TGTGCCAGCAGTCAGGGACAGTTTTCACCCCTCCACTTT. It codes for CASSQGQFSPLHF.

CDR3 DNA sequence: TGTGCCAGCAGCTTAGGGACAGGGGGCTGGAGCAATCAGCCCCAGCATTTT. Translating gives CASSLGTGGWSNQPQHF. The rearrangement uses TRBV7-6 and TRBJ1-5; the match to TRBD1 covers 11 bases. CDR3 length: 17 amino acids. Germline CDR1 and CDR2: SGHVS and FNYEAQ. V was clipped by 1 base and J by 1 base; unmatched bases: 3. The variable domain in full, with the rest retrieved from reference TRBV7-6 and TRBJ1-5, is GAGVSQSPRYKVTKRGQDVALRCDPISGHVSLYWYRQALGQGPEFLTYFNYEAQQDKSGLPNDRFSAERPEGSISTLTIQRTEQRDSAMYRCASSLGTGGWSNQPQHFGDGTRLSIL.